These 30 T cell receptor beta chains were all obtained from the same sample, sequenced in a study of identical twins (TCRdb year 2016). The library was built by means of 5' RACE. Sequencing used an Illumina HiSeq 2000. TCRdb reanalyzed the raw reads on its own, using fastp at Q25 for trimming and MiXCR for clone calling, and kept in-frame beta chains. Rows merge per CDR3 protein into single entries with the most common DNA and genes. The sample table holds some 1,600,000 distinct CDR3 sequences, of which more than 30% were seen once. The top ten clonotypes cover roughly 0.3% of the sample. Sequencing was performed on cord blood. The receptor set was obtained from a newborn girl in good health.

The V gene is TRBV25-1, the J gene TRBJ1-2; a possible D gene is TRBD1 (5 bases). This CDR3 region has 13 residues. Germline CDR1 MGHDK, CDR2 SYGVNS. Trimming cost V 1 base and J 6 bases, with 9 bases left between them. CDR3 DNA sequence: TGTGCCAGCAGTGAATCAGGGAACCATGGCTACACCTTC. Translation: CASSESGNHGYTF.

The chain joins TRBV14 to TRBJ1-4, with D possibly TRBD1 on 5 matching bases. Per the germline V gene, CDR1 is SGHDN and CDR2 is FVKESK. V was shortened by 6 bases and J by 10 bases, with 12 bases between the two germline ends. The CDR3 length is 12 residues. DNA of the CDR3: TGTGCCAGCAGGAGGGTCGGGGGAAAACTGTTTTTT. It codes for CASRRVGGKLFF.

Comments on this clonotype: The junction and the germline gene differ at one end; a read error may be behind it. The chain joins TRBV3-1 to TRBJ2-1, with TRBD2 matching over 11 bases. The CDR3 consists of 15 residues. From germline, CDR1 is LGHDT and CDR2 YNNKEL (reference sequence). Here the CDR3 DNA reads TGTGCCAGCAGCCGACTAGCGGGATCCTACAATGGGCAGTTCTTC. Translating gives CASSRLAGSYNGQFF.

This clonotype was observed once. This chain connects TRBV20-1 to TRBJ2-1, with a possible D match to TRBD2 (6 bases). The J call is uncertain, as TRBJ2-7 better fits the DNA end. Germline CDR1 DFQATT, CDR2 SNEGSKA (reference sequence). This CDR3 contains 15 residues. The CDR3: CSAFDSGSSYNEQYF. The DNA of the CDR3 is TGCAGTGCTTTCGATAGCGGATCCTCCTACAATGAGCAGTACTTC.

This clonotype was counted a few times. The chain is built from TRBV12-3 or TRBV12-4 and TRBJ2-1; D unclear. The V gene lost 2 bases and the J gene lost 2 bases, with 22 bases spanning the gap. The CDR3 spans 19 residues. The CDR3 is CASSLSLGMRARPYNEQFF. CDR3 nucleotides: TGTGCCAGCAGTTTAAGCTTAGGGATGCGCGCGCGCCCCTACAATGAGCAGTTCTTC.

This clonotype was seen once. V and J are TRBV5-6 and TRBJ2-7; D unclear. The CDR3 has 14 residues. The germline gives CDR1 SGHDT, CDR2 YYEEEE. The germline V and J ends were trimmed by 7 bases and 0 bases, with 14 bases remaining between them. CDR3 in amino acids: CASFGPAPSYEQYF. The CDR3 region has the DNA TGTGCCAGCTTCGGGCCCGCCCCCTCCTACGAGCAGTACTTC.

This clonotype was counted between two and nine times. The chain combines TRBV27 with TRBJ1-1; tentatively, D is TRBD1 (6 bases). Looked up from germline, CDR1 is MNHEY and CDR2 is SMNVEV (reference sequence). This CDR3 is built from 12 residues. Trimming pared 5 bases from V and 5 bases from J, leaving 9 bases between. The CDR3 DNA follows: TGTGCCAGCAGTCCGGACAGAACTGAAGCTTTCTTT. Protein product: CASSPDRTEAFF.

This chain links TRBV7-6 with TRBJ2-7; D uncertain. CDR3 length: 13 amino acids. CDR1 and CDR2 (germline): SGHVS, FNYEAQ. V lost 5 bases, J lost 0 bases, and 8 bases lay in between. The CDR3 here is CASSRVDSYEQYF. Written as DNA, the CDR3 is TGTGCCAGCAGCCGGGTGGACTCCTACGAGCAGTACTTC.

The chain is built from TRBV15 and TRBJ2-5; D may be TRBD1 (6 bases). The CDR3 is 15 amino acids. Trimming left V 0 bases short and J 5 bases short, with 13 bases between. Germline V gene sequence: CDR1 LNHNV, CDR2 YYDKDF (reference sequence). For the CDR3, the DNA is TGTGCCACCAGCAGAGATCCAGGGGAAGGGGAGACCCAGTACTTC. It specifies CATSRDPGEGETQYF.

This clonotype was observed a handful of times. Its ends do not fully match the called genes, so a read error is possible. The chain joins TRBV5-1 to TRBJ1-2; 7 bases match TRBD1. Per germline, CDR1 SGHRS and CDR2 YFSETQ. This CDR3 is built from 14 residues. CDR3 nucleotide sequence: TGCGCCAGCAGCCGCACAGGGGATGGGTATGGTTACACCTTC. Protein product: CASSRTGDGYGYTF.

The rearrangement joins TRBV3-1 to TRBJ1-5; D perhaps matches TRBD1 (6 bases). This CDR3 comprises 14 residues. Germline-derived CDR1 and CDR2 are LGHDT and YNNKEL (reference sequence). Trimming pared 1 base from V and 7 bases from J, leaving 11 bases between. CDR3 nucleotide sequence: TGTGCCAGCAGCCAAGGAGGGGGAAGGCAGCCCCAGCATTTT. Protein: CASSQGGGRQPQHF.

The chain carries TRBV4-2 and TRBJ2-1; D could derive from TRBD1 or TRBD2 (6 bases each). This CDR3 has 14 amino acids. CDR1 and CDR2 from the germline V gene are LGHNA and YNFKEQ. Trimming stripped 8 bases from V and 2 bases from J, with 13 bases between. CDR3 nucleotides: TGTGCCAGCGGTGGGGGGCTTACCTACAATGAGCAGTTCTTC. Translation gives CASGGGLTYNEQFF.

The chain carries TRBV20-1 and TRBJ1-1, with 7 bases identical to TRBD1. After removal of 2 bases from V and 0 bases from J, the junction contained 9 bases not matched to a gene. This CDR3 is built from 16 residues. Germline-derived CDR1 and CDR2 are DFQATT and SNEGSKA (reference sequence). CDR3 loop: CSARPGQTVLNTEAFF. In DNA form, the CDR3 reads TGCAGTGCTAGACCGGGACAGACGGTACTGAACACTGAAGCTTTCTTT.

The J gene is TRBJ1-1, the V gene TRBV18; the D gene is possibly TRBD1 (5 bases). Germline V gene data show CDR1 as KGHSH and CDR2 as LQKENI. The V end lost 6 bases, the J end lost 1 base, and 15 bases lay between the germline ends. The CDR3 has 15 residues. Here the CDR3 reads CASSLIPGENTEAFF. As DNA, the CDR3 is TGTGCCAGCTCCCTCATTCCGGGGGAGAACACTGAAGCTTTCTTT. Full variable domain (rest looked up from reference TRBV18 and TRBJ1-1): NAGVMQNPRHLVRRRGQEARLRCSPMKGHSHVYWYRQLPEEGLKFMVYLQKENIIDESGMPKERFSAEFPKEGPSILRIQQVVRGDSAAYFCASSLIPGENTEAFFGQGTRLTVV.

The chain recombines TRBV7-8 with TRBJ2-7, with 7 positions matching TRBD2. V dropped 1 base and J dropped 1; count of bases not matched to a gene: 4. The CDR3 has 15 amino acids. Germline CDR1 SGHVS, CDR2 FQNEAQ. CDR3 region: CASSLEAGISYEQYF. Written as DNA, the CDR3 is TGTGCCAGCAGCTTAGAAGCGGGAATTTCCTACGAGCAGTACTTC.

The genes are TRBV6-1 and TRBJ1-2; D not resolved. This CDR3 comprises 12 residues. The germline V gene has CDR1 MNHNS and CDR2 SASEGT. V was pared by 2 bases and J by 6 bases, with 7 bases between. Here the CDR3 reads CASSEPGNGYTF. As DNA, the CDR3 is TGTGCCAGCAGTGAACCGGGGAATGGCTACACCTTC.

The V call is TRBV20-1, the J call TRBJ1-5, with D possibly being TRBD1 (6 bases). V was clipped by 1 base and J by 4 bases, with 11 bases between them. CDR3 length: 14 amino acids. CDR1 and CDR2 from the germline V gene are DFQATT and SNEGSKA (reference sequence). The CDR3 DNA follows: TGCAGTGCTAGAGTGGGGGCGAAGAATCAGCCCCAGCATTTT. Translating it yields CSARVGAKNQPQHF.

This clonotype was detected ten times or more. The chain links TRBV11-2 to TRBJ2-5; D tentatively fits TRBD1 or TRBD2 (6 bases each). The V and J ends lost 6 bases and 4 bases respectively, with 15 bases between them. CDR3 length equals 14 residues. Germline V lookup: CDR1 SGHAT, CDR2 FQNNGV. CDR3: CASSYGGPGETQYF. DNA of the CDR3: TGTGCCAGCAGTTACGGGGGCCCGGGAGAGACCCAGTACTTC.

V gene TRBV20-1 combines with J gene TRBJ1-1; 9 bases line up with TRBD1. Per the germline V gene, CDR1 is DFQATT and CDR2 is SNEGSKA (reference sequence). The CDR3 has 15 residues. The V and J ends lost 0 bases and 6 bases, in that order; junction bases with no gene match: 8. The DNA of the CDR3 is TGCAGTGCTAGAGACCCCACAGGGGGCAGCGCTGAAGCTTTCTTT. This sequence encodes CSARDPTGGSAEAFF.

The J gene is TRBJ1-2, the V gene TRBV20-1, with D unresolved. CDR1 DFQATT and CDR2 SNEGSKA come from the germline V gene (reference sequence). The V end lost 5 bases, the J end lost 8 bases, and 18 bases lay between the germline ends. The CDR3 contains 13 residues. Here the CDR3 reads CSALDGRRRGYTF. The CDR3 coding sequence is TGCAGTGCTCTGGACGGTCGCAGGCGCGGCTACACCTTC.

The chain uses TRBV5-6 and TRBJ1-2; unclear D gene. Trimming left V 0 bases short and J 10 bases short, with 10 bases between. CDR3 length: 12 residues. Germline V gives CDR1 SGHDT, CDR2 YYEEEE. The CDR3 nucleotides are TGTGCCAGCAGCTTGGCCCAGGTCATCTACACCTTC. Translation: CASSLAQVIYTF.

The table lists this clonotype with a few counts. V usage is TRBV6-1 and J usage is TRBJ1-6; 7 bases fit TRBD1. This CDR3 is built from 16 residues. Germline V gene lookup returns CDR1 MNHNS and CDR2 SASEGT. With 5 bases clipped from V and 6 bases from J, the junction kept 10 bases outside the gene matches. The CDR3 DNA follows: TGTGCCAGCAGTCAAAGGCTTGGGACAGTTAATTCACCCCTCCACTTT. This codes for CASSQRLGTVNSPLHF.

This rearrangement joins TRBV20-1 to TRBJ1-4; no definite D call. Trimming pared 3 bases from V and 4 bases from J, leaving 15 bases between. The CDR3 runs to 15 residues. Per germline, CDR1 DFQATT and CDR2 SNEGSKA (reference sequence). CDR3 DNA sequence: TGCAGTGCTAGTGAGCACTTAAACCGTAATGAAAAACTGTTTTTT. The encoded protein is CSASEHLNRNEKLFF.

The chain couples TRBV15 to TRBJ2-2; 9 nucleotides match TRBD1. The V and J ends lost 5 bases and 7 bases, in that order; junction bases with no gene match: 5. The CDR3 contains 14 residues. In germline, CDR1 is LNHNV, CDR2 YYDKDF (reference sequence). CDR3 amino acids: CATSSRQGGGELFF. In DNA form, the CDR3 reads TGTGCCACCAGCTCGCGACAGGGGGGCGGGGAGCTGTTTTTT.

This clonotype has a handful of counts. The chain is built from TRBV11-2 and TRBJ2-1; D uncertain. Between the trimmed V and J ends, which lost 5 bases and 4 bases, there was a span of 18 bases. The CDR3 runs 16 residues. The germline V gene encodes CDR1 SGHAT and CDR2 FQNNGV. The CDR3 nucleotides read TGTGCCAGCAGCCAAGCCGGTACCCGGCGTTACAATGAGCAGTTCTTC. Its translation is CASSQAGTRRYNEQFF.

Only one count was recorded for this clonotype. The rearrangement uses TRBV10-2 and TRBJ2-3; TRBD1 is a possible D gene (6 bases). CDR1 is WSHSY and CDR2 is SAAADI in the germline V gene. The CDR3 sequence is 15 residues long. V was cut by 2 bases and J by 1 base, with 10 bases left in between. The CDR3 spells CASSEVGARTDTQYF. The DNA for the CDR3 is TGCGCCAGCAGTGAGGTGGGGGCCCGCACAGATACGCAGTATTTT.

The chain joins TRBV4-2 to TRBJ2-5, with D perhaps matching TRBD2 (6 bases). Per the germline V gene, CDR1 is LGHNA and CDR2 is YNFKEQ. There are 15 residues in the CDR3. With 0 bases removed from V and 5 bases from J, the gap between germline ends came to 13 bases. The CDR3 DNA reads TGTGCCAGCAGCCAAGACTTAGCGACTAGGGAGACCCAGTACTTC. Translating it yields CASSQDLATRETQYF.

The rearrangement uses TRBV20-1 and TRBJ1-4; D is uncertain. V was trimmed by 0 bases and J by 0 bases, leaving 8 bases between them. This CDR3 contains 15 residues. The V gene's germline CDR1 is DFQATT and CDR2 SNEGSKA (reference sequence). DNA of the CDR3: TGCAGTGCTAGAGATCGGCGTGCAACTAATGAAAAACTGTTTTTT. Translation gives CSARDRRATNEKLFF.

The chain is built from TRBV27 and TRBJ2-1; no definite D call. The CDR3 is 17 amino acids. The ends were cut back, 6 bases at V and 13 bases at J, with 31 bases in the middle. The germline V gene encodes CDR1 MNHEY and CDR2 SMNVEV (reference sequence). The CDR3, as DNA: TGTGCCAGCAGCCAATATGGCGGAAGGATACGACAAGAGACCCAGTTCTTC. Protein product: CASSQYGGRIRQETQFF.

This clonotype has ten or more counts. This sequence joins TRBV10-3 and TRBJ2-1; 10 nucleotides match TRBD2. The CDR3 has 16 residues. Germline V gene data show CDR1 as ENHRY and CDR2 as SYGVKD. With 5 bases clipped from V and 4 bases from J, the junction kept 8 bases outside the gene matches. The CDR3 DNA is TGTGCCATCAGTAGCCCGACTAGCGGGTTTTACAATGAGCAGTTCTTC. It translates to CAISSPTSGFYNEQFF.